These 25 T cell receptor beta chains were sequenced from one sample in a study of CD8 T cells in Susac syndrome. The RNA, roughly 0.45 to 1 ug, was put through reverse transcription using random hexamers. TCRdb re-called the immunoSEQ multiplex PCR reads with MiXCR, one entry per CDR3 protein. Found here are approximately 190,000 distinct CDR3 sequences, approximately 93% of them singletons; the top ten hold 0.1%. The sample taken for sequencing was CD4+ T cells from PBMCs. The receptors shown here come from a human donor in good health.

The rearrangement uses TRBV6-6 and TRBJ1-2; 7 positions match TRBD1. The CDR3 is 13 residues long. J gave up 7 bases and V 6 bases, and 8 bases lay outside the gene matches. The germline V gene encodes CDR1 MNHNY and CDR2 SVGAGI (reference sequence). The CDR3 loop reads CASSLPRQGGYTF. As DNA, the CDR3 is TGTGCCAGCAGCCTACCCCGACAGGGTGGCTACACCTTC.

For the CDR3, the DNA is TGTGCCAGCAGCTCCGTAGGGGGCGGCGGGGAGACCCAGTACTTC. Encoded protein: CASSSVGGGGETQYF. This chain joins TRBV7-9 and TRBJ2-5; 7 bases match TRBD1. The V and J ends lost 4 bases and 5 bases, in that order; junction bases with no gene match: 10. Germline V lookup: CDR1 SEHNR, CDR2 FQNEAQ (reference sequence). This CDR3 has 15 amino acids.

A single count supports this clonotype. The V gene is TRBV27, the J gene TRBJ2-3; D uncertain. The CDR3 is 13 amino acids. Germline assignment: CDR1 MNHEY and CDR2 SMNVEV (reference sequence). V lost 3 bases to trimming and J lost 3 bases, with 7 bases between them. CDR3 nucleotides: TGTGCCAGCAGTTTGGTCTATACAGATACGCAGTATTTT. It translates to CASSLVYTDTQYF.

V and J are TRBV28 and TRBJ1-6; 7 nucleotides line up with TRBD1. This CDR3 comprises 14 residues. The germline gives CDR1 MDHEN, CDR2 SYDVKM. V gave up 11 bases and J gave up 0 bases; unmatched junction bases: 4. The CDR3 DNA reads TGTGCCGTGGGACAGAGCTCCTATAATTCACCCCTCCACTTT. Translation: CAVGQSSYNSPLHF.

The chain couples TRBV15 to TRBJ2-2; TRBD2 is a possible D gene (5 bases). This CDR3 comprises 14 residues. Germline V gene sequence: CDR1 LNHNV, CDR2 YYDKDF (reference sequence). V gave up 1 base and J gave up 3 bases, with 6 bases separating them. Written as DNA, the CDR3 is TGTGCCACCAGCAGAGGAGGGTACACCGGGGAGCTGTTTTTT. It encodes CATSRGGYTGELFF. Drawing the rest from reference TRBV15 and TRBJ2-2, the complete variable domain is DAMVIQNPRYQVTQFGKPVTLSCSQTLNHNVMYWYQQKSSQAPKLLFHYYDKDFNNEADTPDNFQSRRPNTSFCFLDIRSPGLGDTAMYLCATSRGGYTGELFFGEGSRLTVL.

CDR3 protein: CASSYLGWLQGGMNTEAFF. Written as DNA, the CDR3 is TGTGCCAGCAGTTACTTGGGCTGGTTACAGGGTGGCATGAACACTGAAGCTTTCTTT. The rearrangement joins TRBV6-2 or TRBV6-3 to TRBJ1-1; a weak D match, TRBD1 (6 bases). Germline CDR1 is MNHEY and CDR2 is SVGEGT. V shed 1 base and J shed 0 bases, with 21 bases lying between them. The CDR3 contains 19 residues.

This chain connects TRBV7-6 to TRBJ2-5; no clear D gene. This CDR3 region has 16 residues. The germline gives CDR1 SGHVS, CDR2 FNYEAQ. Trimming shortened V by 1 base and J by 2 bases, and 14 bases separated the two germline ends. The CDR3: CASSLGRISLQETQYF. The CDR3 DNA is TGTGCCAGCAGCTTAGGCAGGATCTCCCTTCAAGAGACCCAGTACTTC.

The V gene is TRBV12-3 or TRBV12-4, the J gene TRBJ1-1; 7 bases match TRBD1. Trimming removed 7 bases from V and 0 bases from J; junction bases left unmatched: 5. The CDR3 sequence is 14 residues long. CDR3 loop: CASKGDRVNTEAFF. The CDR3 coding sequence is TGTGCCAGCAAGGGGGACAGAGTGAACACTGAAGCTTTCTTT.

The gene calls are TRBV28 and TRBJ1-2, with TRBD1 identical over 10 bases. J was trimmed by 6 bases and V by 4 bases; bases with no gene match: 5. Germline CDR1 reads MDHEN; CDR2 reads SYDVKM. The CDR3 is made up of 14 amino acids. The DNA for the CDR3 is TGTGCCAGCAGTTCTATCGACAGGGGGCATGGCTACACCTTC. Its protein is CASSSIDRGHGYTF.

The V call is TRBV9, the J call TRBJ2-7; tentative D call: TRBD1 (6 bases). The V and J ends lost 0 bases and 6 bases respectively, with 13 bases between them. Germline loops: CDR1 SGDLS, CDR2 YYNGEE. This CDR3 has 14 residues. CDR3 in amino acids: CASSVGSGAREQYF. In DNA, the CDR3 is TGTGCCAGCAGCGTAGGATCAGGGGCCCGCGAGCAGTACTTC.

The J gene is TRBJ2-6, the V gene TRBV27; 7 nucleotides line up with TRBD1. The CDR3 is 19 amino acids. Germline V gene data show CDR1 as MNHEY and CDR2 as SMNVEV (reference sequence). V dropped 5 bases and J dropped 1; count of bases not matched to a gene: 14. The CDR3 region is CASSQVSGGLGSGANVLTF. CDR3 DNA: TGTGCCAGCAGTCAAGTCTCAGGGGGTCTAGGATCTGGGGCCAACGTCCTGACTTTC.

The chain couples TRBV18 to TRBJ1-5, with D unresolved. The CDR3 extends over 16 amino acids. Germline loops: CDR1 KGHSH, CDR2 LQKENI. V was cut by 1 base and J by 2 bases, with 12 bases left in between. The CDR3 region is CASSPLGSGGNQPQHF. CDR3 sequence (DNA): TGTGCCAGCTCACCACTCGGGAGCGGGGGCAATCAGCCCCAGCATTTT.

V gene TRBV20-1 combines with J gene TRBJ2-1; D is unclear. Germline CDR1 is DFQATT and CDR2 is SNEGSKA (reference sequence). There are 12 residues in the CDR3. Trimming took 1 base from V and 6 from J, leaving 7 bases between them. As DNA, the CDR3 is TGCAGTGCTAGAGCCCCCCCCAATGAGCAGTTCTTC. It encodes CSARAPPNEQFF.

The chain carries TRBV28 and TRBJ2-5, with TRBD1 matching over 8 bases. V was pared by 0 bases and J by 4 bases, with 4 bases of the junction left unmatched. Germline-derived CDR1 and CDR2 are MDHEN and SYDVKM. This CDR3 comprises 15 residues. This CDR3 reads CASSLWQGAGETQYF. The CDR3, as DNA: TGTGCCAGCAGTTTATGGCAGGGGGCAGGAGAGACCCAGTACTTC.

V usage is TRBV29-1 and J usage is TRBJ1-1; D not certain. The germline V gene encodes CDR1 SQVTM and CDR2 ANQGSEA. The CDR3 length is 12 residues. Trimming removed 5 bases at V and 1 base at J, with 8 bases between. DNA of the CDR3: TGCAGCGTTACGTTTGGGAACACTGAAGCTTTCTTT. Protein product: CSVTFGNTEAFF.

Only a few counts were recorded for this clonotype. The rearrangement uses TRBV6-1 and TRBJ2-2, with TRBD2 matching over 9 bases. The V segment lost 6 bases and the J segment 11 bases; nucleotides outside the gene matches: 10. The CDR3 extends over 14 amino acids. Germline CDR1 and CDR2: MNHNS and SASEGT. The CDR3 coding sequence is TGTGCCAGCAGCGAAACTAGCGGGTCCCATGAGCTGTTTTTT. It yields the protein CASSETSGSHELFF.

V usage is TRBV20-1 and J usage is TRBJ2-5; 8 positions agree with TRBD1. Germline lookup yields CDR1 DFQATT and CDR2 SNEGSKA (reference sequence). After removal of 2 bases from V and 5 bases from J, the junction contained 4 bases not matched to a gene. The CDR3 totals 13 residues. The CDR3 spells CSARQGAGETQYF. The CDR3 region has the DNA TGCAGTGCTAGACAGGGGGCCGGGGAGACCCAGTACTTC.

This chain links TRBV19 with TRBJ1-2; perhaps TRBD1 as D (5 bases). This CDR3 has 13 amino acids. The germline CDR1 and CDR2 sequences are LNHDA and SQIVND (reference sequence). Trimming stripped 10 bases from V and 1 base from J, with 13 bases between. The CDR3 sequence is CATSGLINYGYTF. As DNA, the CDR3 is TGTGCCACCTCGGGACTGATTAACTATGGCTACACCTTC.

CDR3 in amino acids: CASSPYLGELFF. The CDR3, as DNA: TGTGCCAGCAGCCCCTATCTTGGGGAGCTGTTTTTT. The chain has TRBV14 and TRBJ2-2; D is undetermined. The CDR3 has 12 amino acids. V was cut by 4 bases and J by 8 bases, with 8 bases left in between. Germline assignment: CDR1 SGHDN and CDR2 FVKESK.

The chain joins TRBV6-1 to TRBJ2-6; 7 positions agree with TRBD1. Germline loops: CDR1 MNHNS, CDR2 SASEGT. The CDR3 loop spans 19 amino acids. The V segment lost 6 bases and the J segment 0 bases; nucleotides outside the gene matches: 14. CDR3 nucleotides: TGTGCCAGCAGGGCCCGAGGACAGGCCCTTTTCTCTGGGGCCAACGTCCTGACTTTC. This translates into CASRARGQALFSGANVLTF.

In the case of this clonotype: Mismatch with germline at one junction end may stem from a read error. Here the CDR3 reads CASSSPGLTVF. In nucleotides, the CDR3 is TGTGCCAGCAGTTCCCCGGGACTCACAGTTTTT. The V gene is TRBV6-5, the J gene TRBJ2-3, with D possibly being TRBD2 (6 bases). Germline-derived CDR1 and CDR2 are MNHEY and SVGAGI. The CDR3 spans 11 residues.

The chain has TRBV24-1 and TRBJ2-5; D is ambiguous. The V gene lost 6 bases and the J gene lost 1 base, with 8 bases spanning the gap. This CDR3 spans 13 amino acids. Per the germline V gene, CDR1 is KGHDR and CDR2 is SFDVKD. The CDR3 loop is CATSRHLQETQYF. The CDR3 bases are TGTGCCACCAGTCGACACCTCCAAGAGACCCAGTACTTC.

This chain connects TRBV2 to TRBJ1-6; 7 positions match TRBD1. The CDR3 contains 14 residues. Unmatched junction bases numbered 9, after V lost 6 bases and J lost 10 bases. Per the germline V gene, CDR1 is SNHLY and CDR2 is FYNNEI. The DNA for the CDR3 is TGTGCCAGCAGACGACAGGGATCCAACTCACCCCTCCACTTT. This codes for CASRRQGSNSPLHF.

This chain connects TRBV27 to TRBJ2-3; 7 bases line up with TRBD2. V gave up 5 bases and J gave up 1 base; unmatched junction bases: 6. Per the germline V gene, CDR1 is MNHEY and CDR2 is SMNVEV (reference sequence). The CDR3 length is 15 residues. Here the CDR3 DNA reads TGTGCCAGCAGTCCTCTAGCGGCGCGCACAGATACGCAGTATTTT. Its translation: CASSPLAARTDTQYF.

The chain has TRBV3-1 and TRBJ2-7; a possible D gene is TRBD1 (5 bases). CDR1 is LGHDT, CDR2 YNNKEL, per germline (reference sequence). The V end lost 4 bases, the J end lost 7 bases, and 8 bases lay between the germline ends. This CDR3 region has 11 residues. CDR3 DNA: TGTGCCAGCAGCCCAGGGCGGGAGCAGTACGTC. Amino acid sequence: CASSPGREQYV.